This T cell receptor beta chain was profiled in a study of blood T cell repertoires in COVID-19. The wider study: The origin of the acute and convalescent COVID-19 samples was the United States, Italy and Spain. T cells, B-cell-depleted T cells, or PBMCs provided the cDNA or gDNA that served as material.

Source study methods: Amplification of reference gene primers provided the estimated nucleated cell counts. Sequencing used immunoSEQ multiplex PCR; TCRdb keeps in-frame clones, though not all of them. V, J and clone size reflect that table, while D and trimming were determined from the DNA. The table records over 35,000 clones, approximately 85% of them present only once. The V and J ends lost 6 bases and 8 bases, in that order; junction bases with no gene match: 12. The germline CDR1 and CDR2 sequences are MDHEN and SYDVKM. This CDR3 is 15 amino acids long. This clonotype was obtained from a man in his sixties with active or convalescent COVID-19. The sequenced sample was peripheral blood. The rearrangement joins TRBV28 to TRBJ1-4; 7 nucleotides match TRBD1. The CDR3 DNA reads TGTGCCAGCAGCCAGACGACAGGGCTTAACGAAAAACTGTTTTTT. Encoded protein: CASSQTTGLNEKLFF.